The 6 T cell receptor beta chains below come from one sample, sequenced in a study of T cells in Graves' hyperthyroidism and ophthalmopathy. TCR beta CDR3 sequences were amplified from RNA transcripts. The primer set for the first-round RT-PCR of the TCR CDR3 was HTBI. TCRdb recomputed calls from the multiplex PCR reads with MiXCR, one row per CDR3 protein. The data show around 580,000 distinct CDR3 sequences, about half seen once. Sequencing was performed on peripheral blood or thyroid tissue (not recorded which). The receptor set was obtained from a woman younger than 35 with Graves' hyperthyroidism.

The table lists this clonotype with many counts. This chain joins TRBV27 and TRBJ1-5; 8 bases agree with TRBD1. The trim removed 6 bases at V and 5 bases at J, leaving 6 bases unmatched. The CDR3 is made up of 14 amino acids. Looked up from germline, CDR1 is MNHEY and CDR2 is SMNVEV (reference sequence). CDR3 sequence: CASSLDRDYQPQHF. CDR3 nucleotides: TGTGCCAGCAGCCTGGACAGGGACTATCAGCCCCAGCATTTT.

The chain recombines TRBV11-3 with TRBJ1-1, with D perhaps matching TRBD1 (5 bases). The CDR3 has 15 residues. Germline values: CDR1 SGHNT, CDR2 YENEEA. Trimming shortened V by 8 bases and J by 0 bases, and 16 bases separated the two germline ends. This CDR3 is CASVEAGWMNTEAFF. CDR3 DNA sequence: TGTGCCAGCGTAGAAGCAGGGTGGATGAACACTGAAGCTTTCTTT.

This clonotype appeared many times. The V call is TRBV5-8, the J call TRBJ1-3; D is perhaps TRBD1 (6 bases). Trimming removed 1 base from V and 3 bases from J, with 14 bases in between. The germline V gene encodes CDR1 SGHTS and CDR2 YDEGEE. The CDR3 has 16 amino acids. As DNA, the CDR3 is TGTGCCAGCAGCTTGCTTTCAGGGGTTCGTGGAAACACCATATATTTT. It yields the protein CASSLLSGVRGNTIYF.

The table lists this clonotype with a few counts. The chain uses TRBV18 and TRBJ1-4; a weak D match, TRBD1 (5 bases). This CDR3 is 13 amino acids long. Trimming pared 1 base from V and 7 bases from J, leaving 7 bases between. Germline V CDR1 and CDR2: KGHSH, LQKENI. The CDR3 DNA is TGTGCCAGCTCACCACTCGGGGCTGAAAAACTGTTTTTT. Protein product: CASSPLGAEKLFF.

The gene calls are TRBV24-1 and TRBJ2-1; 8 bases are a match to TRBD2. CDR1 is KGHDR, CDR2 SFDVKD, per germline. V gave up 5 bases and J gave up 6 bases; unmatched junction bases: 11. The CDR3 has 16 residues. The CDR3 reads CATSGSKAGDGNEQFF. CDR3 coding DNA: TGTGCCACCAGTGGGAGTAAAGCGGGAGATGGCAATGAGCAGTTCTTC.

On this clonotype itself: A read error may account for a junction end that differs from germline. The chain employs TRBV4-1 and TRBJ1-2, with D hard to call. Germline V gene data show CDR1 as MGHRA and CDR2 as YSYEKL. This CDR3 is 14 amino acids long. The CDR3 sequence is CASSDVGSGYGYTF. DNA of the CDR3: TGTGCCAGCAGTGACGTGGGATCCGGCTATGGCTACACCTTC.